This section outlines one TCR beta chain sequence together with its context. The repertoire was sequenced with immunoSEQ multiplex PCR; TCRdb's copy has only in-frame clones and lacks some. The data show more than 65,000 clones, under 95% seen once. This record belongs to a study of blood T cell repertoires in COVID-19. Material for sequencing was peripheral blood. This TCR was recovered from a human donor in a cohort sampled during active COVID-19.

CDR3 nucleotides: TGTGCCAGCAGCGTAGAGGCCAGGGTCTACGAGCAGTACTTC. The encoded protein is CASSVEARVYEQYF. J is TRBJ2-7 and V is TRBV9; tentatively, D is TRBD1 (5 bases). V was pared by 0 bases and J by 3 bases, with 10 bases between. This CDR3 is 14 amino acids long. The V gene's germline CDR1 is SGDLS and CDR2 YYNGEE.